The entry that follows covers one TCR beta chain sequence. Its target is unknown. The same CDR3 can be traced to other DNA sequences in this sample. The sample is drawn from a study of T cell responses to AZD1222 COVID-19 vaccine. The CDR3 sequence is 15 residues long. The germline V gene encodes CDR1 KGHSH and CDR2 LQKENI. V lost 3 bases and J 2 bases, leaving 12 bases between the germline ends. The method was immunoSEQ multiplex PCR; TCRdb's version includes in-frame clones alone and lacks a portion of them. Of approximately 130,000 clones in the sample, roughly 93% were seen once. Overall study results and limits: Females outnumbered males among donors, who were mostly white British; clonal diversity was possibly underestimated.

V is TRBV18 and J is TRBJ2-3; D possibly matches TRBD1 or TRBD2 (6 bases each). This clonotype originated in an adult in good health. Sequencing was performed on peripheral blood, taken on day 0 of AZD1222 vaccination. The CDR3 DNA sequence: TGTGCCAGCTCACCGGGACCGGGGGCCACAGATACGCAGTATTTT. Encoded protein: CASSPGPGATDTQYF.